A few counts support the clone carrying this TCR beta chain. CDR3 length equals 15 residues. V shed 5 bases, J shed 1 base, and the junction held 7 bases outside the gene matches. Germline V gives CDR1 ENHRY, CDR2 SYGVKD. These data originate in a study of blood T cell repertoires in COVID-19. Study-level information: The cDNA or gDNA used as material had been derived from T cells, B-cell-depleted T cells, or PBMCs.

The data were produced by immunoSEQ multiplex PCR, yet TCRdb's version contains in-frame clones alone and is incomplete. Of 140,000 or so clones listed, 80% are singletons. This chain uses TRBV10-3 with TRBJ1-2; 7 bases agree with TRBD1. The TCR originated in a woman in her fifties or sixties with acute or convalescent COVID-19. Sequencing used peripheral blood. The CDR3 DNA reads as TGTGCCATCAGTATAGAAGGGGGCCGTAACTATGGCTACACCTTC. Its protein is CAISIEGGRNYGYTF.